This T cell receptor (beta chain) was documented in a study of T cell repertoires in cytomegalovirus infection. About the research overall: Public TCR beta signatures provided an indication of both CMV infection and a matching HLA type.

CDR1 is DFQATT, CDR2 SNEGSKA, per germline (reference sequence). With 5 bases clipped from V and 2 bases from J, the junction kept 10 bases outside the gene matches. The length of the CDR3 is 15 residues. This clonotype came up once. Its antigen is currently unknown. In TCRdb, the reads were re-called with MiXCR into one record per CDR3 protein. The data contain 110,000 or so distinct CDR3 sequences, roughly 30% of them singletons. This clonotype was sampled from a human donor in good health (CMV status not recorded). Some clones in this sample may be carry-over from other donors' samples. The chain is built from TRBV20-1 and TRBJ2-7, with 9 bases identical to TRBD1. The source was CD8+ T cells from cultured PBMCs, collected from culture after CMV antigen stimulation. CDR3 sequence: CSALPGDRDTYEQYF. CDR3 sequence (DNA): TGCAGTGCTCTGCCCGGGGACAGGGATACCTACGAGCAGTACTTC.